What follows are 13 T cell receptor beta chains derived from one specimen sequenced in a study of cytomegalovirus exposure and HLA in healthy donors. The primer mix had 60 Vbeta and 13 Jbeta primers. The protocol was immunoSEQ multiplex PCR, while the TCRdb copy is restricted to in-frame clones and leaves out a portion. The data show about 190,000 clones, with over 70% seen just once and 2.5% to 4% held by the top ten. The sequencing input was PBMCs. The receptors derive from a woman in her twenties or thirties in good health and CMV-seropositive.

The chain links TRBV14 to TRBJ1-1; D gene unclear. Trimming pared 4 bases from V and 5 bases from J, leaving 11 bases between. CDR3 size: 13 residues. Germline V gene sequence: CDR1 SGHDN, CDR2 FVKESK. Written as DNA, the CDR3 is TGTGCCAGCAGCCTACTCACGGGGACTGAAGCTTTCTTT. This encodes CASSLLTGTEAFF.

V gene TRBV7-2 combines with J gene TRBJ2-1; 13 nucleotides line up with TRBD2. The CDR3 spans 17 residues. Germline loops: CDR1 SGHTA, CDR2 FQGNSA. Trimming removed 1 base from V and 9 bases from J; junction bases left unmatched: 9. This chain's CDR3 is CASSLVGTSGKEGEQFF. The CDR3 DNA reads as TGTGCCAGCAGCTTAGTCGGGACTAGCGGGAAGGAAGGTGAGCAGTTCTTC. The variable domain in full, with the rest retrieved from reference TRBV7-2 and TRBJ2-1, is GAGVSQSPSNKVTEKGKDVELRCDPISGHTALYWYRQSLGQGLEFLIYFQGNSAPDKSGLPSDRFSAERTGGSVSTLTIQRTQQEDSAVYLCASSLVGTSGKEGEQFFGPGTRLTVL.

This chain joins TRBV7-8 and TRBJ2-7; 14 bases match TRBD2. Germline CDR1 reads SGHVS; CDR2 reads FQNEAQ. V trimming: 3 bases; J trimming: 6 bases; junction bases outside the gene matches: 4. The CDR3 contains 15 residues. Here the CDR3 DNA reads TGTGCCAGCAGCTTGGGACTAGCGGGAGAGAGCGAGCAGTACTTC. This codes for CASSLGLAGESEQYF. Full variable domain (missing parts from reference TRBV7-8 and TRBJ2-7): GAGVSQSPRYKVAKRGQDVALRCDPISGHVSLFWYQQALGQGPEFLTYFQNEAQLDKSGLPSDRFFAERPEGSVSTLKIQRTQQEDSAVYLCASSLGLAGESEQYFGPGTRLTVT.

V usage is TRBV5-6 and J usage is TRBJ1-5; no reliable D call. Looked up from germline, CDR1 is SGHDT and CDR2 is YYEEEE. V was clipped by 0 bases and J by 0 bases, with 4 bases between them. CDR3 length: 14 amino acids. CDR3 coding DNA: TGTGCCAGCAGCTTGGTGCGTAGCAATCAGCCCCAGCATTTT. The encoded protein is CASSLVRSNQPQHF.

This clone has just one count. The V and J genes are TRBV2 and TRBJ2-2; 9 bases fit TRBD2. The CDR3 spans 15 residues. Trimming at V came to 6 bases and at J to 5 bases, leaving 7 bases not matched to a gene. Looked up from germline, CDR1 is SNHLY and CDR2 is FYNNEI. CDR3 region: CASRLAGVVTGELFF. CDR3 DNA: TGTGCCAGCAGGTTAGCGGGAGTGGTTACCGGGGAGCTGTTTTTT.

The DNA of the CDR3 is TGCGCCAGCAGCCTCTTTAAAGGACTAGCGGGAGGAGAGACCCAGTACTTC. This translates into CASSLFKGLAGGETQYF. The chain links TRBV4-1 to TRBJ2-5, with 14 bases that match TRBD2. V shed 4 bases and J 4 bases; nucleotides not matched to a gene: 8. Germline assignment: CDR1 MGHRA and CDR2 YSYEKL. The length of the CDR3 is 17 residues.

Here the CDR3 DNA reads TGTGCCAGCAGCGACGGACTCCTGGTTGGGTACGAGCAGTACTTC. Its translation: CASSDGLLVGYEQYF. The chain has TRBV6-1 and TRBJ2-7; tentatively, D is TRBD2 (5 bases). Germline values: CDR1 MNHNS, CDR2 SASEGT. Trimming pared 6 bases from V and 4 bases from J, leaving 19 bases between. The CDR3 is 15 amino acids.

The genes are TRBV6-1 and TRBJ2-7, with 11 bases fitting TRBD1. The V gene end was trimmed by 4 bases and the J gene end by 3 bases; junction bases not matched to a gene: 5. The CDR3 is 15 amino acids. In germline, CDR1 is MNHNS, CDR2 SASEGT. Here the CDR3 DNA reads TGTGCCAGCAGTGCCCCCGGGACAGGGGGCTACGAGCAGTACTTC. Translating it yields CASSAPGTGGYEQYF.

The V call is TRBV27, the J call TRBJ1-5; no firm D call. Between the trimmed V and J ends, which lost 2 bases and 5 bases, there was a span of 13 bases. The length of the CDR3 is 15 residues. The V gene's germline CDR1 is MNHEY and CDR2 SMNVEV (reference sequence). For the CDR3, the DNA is TGTGCCAGCAGTTTAGGAGGGCTTGGGGATCAGCCCCAGCATTTT. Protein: CASSLGGLGDQPQHF.

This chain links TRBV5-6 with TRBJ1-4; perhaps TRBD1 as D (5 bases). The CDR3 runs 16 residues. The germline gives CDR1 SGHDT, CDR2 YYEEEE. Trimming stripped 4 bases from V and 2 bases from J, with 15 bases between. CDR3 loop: CASSLGDEGTNEKLFF. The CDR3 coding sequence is TGTGCCAGCAGCCTAGGGGATGAAGGCACTAATGAAAAACTGTTTTTT.

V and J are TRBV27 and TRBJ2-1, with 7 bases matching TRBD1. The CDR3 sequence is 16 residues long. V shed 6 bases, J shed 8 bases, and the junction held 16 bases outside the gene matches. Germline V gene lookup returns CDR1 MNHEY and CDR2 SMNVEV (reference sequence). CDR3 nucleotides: TGTGCCAGCAGCACCAGTACAGGGGTCCTTACATATGAGCAGTTCTTC. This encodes CASSTSTGVLTYEQFF.

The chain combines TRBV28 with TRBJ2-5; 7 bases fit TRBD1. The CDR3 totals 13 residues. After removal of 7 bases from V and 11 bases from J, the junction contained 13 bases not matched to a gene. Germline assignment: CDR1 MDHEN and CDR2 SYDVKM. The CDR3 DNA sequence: TGTGCCAGCACCTGGGACAGTTTAGAGGAGCAGTACTTC. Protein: CASTWDSLEEQYF.

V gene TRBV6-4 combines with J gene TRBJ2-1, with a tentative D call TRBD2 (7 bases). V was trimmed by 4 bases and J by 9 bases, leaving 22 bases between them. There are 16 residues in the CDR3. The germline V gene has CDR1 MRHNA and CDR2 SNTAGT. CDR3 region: CASSGDRLAGDREQFF. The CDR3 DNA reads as TGTGCCAGCAGTGGGGATCGACTAGCAGGGGACCGTGAGCAGTTCTTC.